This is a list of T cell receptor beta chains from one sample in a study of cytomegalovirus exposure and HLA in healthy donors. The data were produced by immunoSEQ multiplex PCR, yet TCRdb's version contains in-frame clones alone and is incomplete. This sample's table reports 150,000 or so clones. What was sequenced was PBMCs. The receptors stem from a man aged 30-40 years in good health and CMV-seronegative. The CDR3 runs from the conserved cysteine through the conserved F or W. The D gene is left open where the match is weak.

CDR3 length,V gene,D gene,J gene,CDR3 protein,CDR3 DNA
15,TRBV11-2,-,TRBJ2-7,CASSSPDFYSYEQYF,TGTGCCAGCAGCTCTCCGGACTTCTACTCCTACGAGCAGTACTTC
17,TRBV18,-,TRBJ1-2,CASSREAVRSTNYGYTF,TGTGCCAGCTCCCGAGAGGCGGTCAGATCCACTAACTATGGCTACACCTTC
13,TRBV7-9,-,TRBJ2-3,CASSLAGVDTQYF,TGTGCCAGCAGCTTAGCCGGGGTGGATACGCAGTATTTT
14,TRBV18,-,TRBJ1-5,CASSPNFSNQPQHF,TGTGCCAGCTCACCAAACTTTAGCAATCAGCCCCAGCATTTT
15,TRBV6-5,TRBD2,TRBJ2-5,CASSGPGGAGETQYF,TGTGCCAGCAGTGGCCCGGGAGGGGCGGGAGAGACCCAGTACTTC
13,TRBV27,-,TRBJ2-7,CASSISGLREQYF,TGTGCCAGCAGTATTTCAGGGTTGCGCGAGCAGTACTTC
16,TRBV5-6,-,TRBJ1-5,CASSLAGGRGNQPQHF,TGTGCCAGCAGCTTGGCGGGGGGTAGGGGCAATCAGCCCCAGCATTTT
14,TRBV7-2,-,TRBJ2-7,CASSPYQTFYEQYF,TGTGCCAGCAGCCCTTACCAGACTTTCTACGAGCAGTACTTC
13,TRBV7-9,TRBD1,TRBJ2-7,CASSPWTGYEQYF,TGTGCCAGCAGCCCCTGGACAGGATACGAGCAGTACTTC
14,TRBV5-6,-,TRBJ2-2,CASSFEGGTGELFF,TGTGCCAGCAGCTTCGAGGGAGGCACCGGGGAGCTGTTTTTT
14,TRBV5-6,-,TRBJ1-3,CASSSGLPGNTIYF,TGTGCCAGCAGCTCGGGTCTTCCTGGAAACACCATATATTTT
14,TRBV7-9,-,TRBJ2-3,CASSLEVAGISVDF,TGTGCCAGCAGCTTAGAGGTGGCGGGTATTTCAGTGGATTTT
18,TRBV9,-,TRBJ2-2,CASSVGSTYSTNTGELFF,TGTGCCAGCAGCGTAGGGTCGACTTATTCAACGAACACCGGGGAGCTGTTTTTT
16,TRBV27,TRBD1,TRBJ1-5,CASSLGTGGGNQPQHF,TGTGCCAGCAGTCTCGGGACAGGCGGAGGCAATCAGCCCCAGCATTTT
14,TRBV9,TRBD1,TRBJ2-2,CASNEQGVQGELFF,TGTGCCAGCAACGAACAGGGGGTTCAGGGGGAGCTGTTTTTT
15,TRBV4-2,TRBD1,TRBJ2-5,CASSQSRDREETQYF,TGTGCCAGCAGCCAGAGCCGGGACAGAGAAGAGACCCAGTACTTC